Below, 24 T cell receptor beta chains from the same sample are listed, as sequenced in a study of blood T cell repertoires in COVID-19. TCRdb's table, derived via immunoSEQ multiplex PCR, lists solely in-frame clones and lacks some. This table holds 55,000 to 80,000 clones, 80% to 90% found once. The sequenced material came from peripheral blood. The source is a human donor in a cohort sampled during active COVID-19.

This chain connects TRBV6-6 to TRBJ2-3; the match to TRBD1 covers 8 bases. Germline V gene sequence: CDR1 MNHNY, CDR2 SVGAGI (reference sequence). The CDR3 has 16 amino acids. V was pared by 10 bases and J by 1 base, with 13 bases of the junction left unmatched. CDR3 in DNA: TGTGCCACCTCAAGCGGATCGGGACAGGGCACAGATACGCAGTATTTT. Amino acids: CATSSGSGQGTDTQYF.

The rearrangement links TRBV28 to TRBJ2-1; the D gene is possibly TRBD2 (6 bases). This CDR3 is built from 18 residues. Germline values: CDR1 MDHEN, CDR2 SYDVKM. V was trimmed by 3 bases and J by 4 bases, leaving 22 bases between them. The CDR3 region has the DNA TGTGCCAGCAGTTTTTGGCGCGACGGGAGCGCGGGATACAATGAGCAGTTCTTC. Translation: CASSFWRDGSAGYNEQFF. Supplemented by reference TRBV28 and TRBJ2-1, the full variable domain reads DVKVTQSSRYLVKRTGEKVFLECVQDMDHENMFWYRQDPGLGLRLIYFSYDVKMKEKGDIPEGYSVSREKKERFSLILESASTNQTSMYLCASSFWRDGSAGYNEQFFGPGTRLTVL.

The chain carries TRBV27 and TRBJ2-1; 9 nucleotides match TRBD1. CDR1 is MNHEY, CDR2 SMNVEV, per germline (reference sequence). The CDR3 extends over 14 amino acids. V lost 10 bases and J lost 5; bases outside the gene matches: 9. The CDR3 reads CATAGTGWNNEQFF. The CDR3 DNA reads as TGTGCCACCGCCGGGACAGGGTGGAACAATGAGCAGTTCTTC.

The V gene is TRBV5-1, the J gene TRBJ2-2, with no clear D. Trimming left V 6 bases short and J 1 base short, with 13 bases between. This CDR3 has 15 residues. Germline CDR1 is SGHRS and CDR2 is YFSETQ. In DNA form, the CDR3 reads TGCGCCAGCACCCCGGAGAATTTGAACACCGGGGAGCTGTTTTTT. Its translation is CASTPENLNTGELFF. The whole variable domain, filled in from reference TRBV5-1 and TRBJ2-2, reads KAGVTQTPRYLIKTRGQQVTLSCSPISGHRSVSWYQQTPGQGLQFLFEYFSETQRNKGNFPGRFSGRQFSNSRSEMNVSTLELGDSALYLCASTPENLNTGELFFGEGSRLTVL.

This rearrangement joins TRBV6-5 to TRBJ1-2; no clear D gene. The CDR3 runs to 12 residues. The germline V and J ends were trimmed by 5 bases and 4 bases, with 8 bases remaining between them. The germline V gene encodes CDR1 MNHEY and CDR2 SVGAGI. DNA for the CDR3: TGTGCCAGCAGTCTAGACTCCTATGGCTACACCTTC. Its protein product is CASSLDSYGYTF.

The rearrangement joins TRBV9 to TRBJ2-1; 7 nucleotides agree with TRBD2. Germline CDR1 SGDLS, CDR2 YYNGEE. The V gene end was trimmed by 0 bases and the J gene end by 6 bases; junction bases not matched to a gene: 6. The CDR3 covers 15 residues. CDR3 sequence: CASSVVSGTFNEQFF. The CDR3, as DNA: TGTGCCAGCAGCGTAGTCAGCGGGACTTTCAATGAGCAGTTCTTC.

The V call is TRBV7-2, the J call TRBJ2-3; 7 nucleotides align to TRBD2. This CDR3 region has 13 residues. Germline V gives CDR1 SGHTA, CDR2 FQGNSA. V shed 8 bases, J shed 2 bases, and the junction held 4 bases outside the gene matches. The CDR3 protein is CASGEGPTDTQYF. The CDR3 nucleotides read TGTGCCAGCGGGGAGGGACCCACAGATACGCAGTATTTT.

The V gene is TRBV19, the J gene TRBJ2-2; maybe TRBD1 (6 bases). Trimming took off 9 bases at V and 6 bases at J, with 11 bases between the two ends. The CDR3 has 12 residues. Per the germline V gene, CDR1 is LNHDA and CDR2 is SQIVND (reference sequence). CDR3 nucleotide sequence: TGTGCCAGCGAACAGGGTTCCGGGGAGCTGTTTTTT. It codes for CASEQGSGELFF.

In its sample, this clone was seen once. The V and J genes are TRBV12-3 or TRBV12-4 and TRBJ2-7; unclear D gene. Trimming removed 4 bases from V and 4 bases from J, with 5 bases in between. The CDR3 spans 11 residues. As DNA, the CDR3 is TGTGCCAGCAGTTCGTTGTACGAGCAGTACTTC. Translating gives CASSSLYEQYF.

The rearrangement uses TRBV5-1 and TRBJ2-1; D is undetermined. V lost 0 bases and J lost 6, with 10 bases in between. CDR1 is SGHRS, CDR2 YFSETQ, per germline. The CDR3 contains 14 residues. CDR3 residues: CASSLVESTNEQFF. CDR3 in DNA: TGCGCCAGCAGCTTGGTGGAGTCTACCAATGAGCAGTTCTTC. The full variable domain, rest sourced from reference TRBV5-1 and TRBJ2-1, is KAGVTQTPRYLIKTRGQQVTLSCSPISGHRSVSWYQQTPGQGLQFLFEYFSETQRNKGNFPGRFSGRQFSNSRSEMNVSTLELGDSALYLCASSLVESTNEQFFGPGTRLTVL.

This clone was observed once. The rearrangement links TRBV28 to TRBJ2-4; TRBD2 might be the D (6 bases). The length of the CDR3 is 17 residues. V lost 3 bases and J lost 0, with 15 bases in between. Per the germline V gene, CDR1 is MDHEN and CDR2 is SYDVKM. CDR3 nucleotide sequence: TGTGCCAGCAGTTTTGGAGGGCAGCTTCTAGCCAAAAACATTCAGTACTTC. This gives the protein CASSFGGQLLAKNIQYF.

The chain combines TRBV19 with TRBJ2-1; D may be TRBD1 (6 bases). Per germline, CDR1 LNHDA and CDR2 SQIVND (reference sequence). The V end was cut by 3 bases, the J end by 3 bases, with 6 bases between. The CDR3 sequence is 13 residues long. The CDR3 protein is CASSMDSYNEQFF. The CDR3 DNA is TGTGCCAGTAGTATGGACAGCTACAATGAGCAGTTCTTC.

The chain recombines TRBV28 with TRBJ2-7, with D perhaps matching TRBD1 (5 bases). Trimming cost V 2 bases and J 6 bases, with 23 bases left between them. The CDR3 extends over 17 amino acids. Germline CDR1 and CDR2: MDHEN and SYDVKM. The CDR3 nucleotides read TGTGCCAGCAGTTTAGTTTCCTCCCAGCAGGGTCTCGGCGAGCAGTACTTC. It codes for CASSLVSSQQGLGEQYF. Based on the CDR3 plus reference TRBV28 and TRBJ2-7, the full variable domain is DVKVTQSSRYLVKRTGEKVFLECVQDMDHENMFWYRQDPGLGLRLIYFSYDVKMKEKGDIPEGYSVSREKKERFSLILESASTNQTSMYLCASSLVSSQQGLGEQYFGPGTRLTVT.

This chain links TRBV11-2 with TRBJ2-1, with D hard to call. Trimming took 1 base from V and 5 from J, leaving 3 bases between them. CDR3 length equals 12 residues. Per the germline V gene, CDR1 is SGHAT and CDR2 is FQNNGV. The CDR3 protein is CASSLADNEQFF. The CDR3 DNA reads as TGTGCCAGCAGCTTAGCAGACAATGAGCAGTTCTTC.

V gene TRBV5-1 combines with J gene TRBJ2-7, with 12 bases identical to TRBD1. The germline gives CDR1 SGHRS, CDR2 YFSETQ. After removal of 4 bases from V and 4 bases from J, the junction contained 9 bases not matched to a gene. CDR3 size: 16 residues. CDR3 DNA sequence: TGCGCCAGCAGCGCACTAGGGACAGGGGGCCGGTACGAGCAGTACTTC. Translating gives CASSALGTGGRYEQYF.

The chain links TRBV28 to TRBJ1-1; D is possibly TRBD1 (5 bases). The CDR3 totals 13 residues. Germline CDR1 reads MDHEN; CDR2 reads SYDVKM. Trimming pared 5 bases from V and 7 bases from J, leaving 14 bases between. The DNA of the CDR3 is TGTGCCAGCAGTCTATCGGGGGTTCTTGAAGCTTTCTTT. This translates into CASSLSGVLEAFF.

The chain recombines TRBV28 with TRBJ1-2; D is ambiguous. CDR3 length equals 14 residues. Per germline, CDR1 MDHEN and CDR2 SYDVKM. The V and J ends lost 7 bases and 0 bases respectively, with 12 bases between them. The CDR3 here is CASTDLTTNYGYTF. The CDR3 DNA is TGTGCCAGCACCGATCTCACAACTAACTATGGCTACACCTTC.

A few counts support this clone. The genes are TRBV4-3 and TRBJ1-4; D gene unclear. The CDR3 has 14 amino acids. Germline V gene lookup returns CDR1 LGHNA and CDR2 YSLEER. Trimming took 1 base from V and 6 from J, leaving 9 bases between them. CDR3 nucleotide sequence: TGCGCCAGCAGCCAAGCGCCTACCCATGAAAAACTGTTTTTT. Its protein product is CASSQAPTHEKLFF.

Comment on this clone: This specimen includes other DNA sequences encoding the same CDR3. The V gene is TRBV27, the J gene TRBJ2-7, with a weak D call TRBD1 (6 bases). Germline V gene lookup returns CDR1 MNHEY and CDR2 SMNVEV (reference sequence). V lost 5 bases and J lost 2, with 10 bases in between. The CDR3 is 13 residues long. The CDR3 DNA reads TGTGCCAGCAGTCCTGGACAGACCTACGAGCAGTACTTC. Residues: CASSPGQTYEQYF.

The rearrangement joins TRBV30 to TRBJ2-5; no firm D call. Trimming stripped 2 bases from V and 5 bases from J, with 9 bases between. Germline assignment: CDR1 GTSNPN and CDR2 SVGIG (reference sequence). The CDR3 length is 12 residues. This CDR3 reads CAWSPNWETQYF. The CDR3 bases are TGTGCCTGGAGTCCTAACTGGGAGACCCAGTACTTC.

This chain joins TRBV6-5 and TRBJ2-2; D is uncertain. CDR1 is MNHEY and CDR2 is SVGAGI in the germline V gene. The length of the CDR3 is 15 residues. Deletions cut 6 bases from V and 4 bases from J, with 15 bases between. The CDR3 DNA sequence: TGTGCCAGCAGCGCCGACACCGACGGCACCGGGGAGCTGTTTTTT. As protein: CASSADTDGTGELFF.

The chain joins TRBV27 to TRBJ1-5, with D possibly being TRBD1 (6 bases). Deletions cut 1 base from V and 4 bases from J, with 11 bases between. CDR3 size: 15 residues. CDR1 is MNHEY and CDR2 is SMNVEV in the germline V gene (reference sequence). The CDR3 coding sequence is TGTGCCAGCAGTTTATTACCACAGGGAAATCAGCCCCAGCATTTT. It specifies CASSLLPQGNQPQHF.

Here the CDR3 reads CASSPGLAGPWADEQFF. CDR3 coding DNA: TGTGCCAGCAGTCCAGGACTAGCGGGCCCCTGGGCAGATGAGCAGTTCTTC. This chain links TRBV6-6 with TRBJ2-1, with 11 bases matching TRBD2. With 5 bases clipped from V and 8 bases from J, the junction kept 14 bases outside the gene matches. Germline CDR1 MNHNY, CDR2 SVGAGI (reference sequence). CDR3 length equals 17 residues.

A single count supports this clone. The genes are TRBV19 and TRBJ2-3; TRBD1 aligns across 10 bases. The CDR3 is 18 residues long. Germline V gives CDR1 LNHDA, CDR2 SQIVND (reference sequence). V lost 4 bases to trimming and J lost 1 base; unmatched junction nucleotides: 11. The CDR3 loop reads CASSNQGPGTGGTDTQYF. Here the CDR3 DNA reads TGTGCCAGTAGTAACCAGGGGCCCGGGACAGGGGGCACAGATACGCAGTATTTT.